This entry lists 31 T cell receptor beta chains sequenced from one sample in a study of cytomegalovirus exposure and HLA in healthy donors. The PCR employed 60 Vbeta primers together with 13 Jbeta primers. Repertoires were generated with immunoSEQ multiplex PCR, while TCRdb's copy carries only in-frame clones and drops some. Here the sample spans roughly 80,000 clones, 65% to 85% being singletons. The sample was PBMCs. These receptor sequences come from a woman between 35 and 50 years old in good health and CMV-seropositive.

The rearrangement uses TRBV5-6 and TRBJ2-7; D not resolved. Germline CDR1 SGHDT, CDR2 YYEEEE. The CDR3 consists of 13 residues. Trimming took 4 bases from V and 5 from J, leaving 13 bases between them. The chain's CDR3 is CASSQPIGDEQYF. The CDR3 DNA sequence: TGTGCCAGCAGCCAGCCAATTGGAGACGAGCAGTACTTC.

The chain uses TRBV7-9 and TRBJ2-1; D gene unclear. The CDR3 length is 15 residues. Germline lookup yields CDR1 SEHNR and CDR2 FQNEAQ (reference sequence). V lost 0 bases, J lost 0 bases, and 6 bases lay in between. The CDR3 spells CASSLASPSYNEQFF. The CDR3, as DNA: TGTGCCAGCAGCTTAGCAAGCCCCTCCTACAATGAGCAGTTCTTC. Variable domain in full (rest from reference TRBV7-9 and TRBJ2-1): DTGVSQNPRHKITKRGQNVTFRCDPISEHNRLYWYRQTLGQGPEFLTYFQNEAQLEKSRLLSDRFSAERPKGSFSTLEIQRTEQGDSAMYLCASSLASPSYNEQFFGPGTRLTVL.

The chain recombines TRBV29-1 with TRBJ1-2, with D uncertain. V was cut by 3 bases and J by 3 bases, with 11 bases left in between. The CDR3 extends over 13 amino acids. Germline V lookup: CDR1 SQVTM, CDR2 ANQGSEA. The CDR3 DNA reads TGCAGCGTTGATCCGCGGGATCACTATGGCTACACCTTC. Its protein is CSVDPRDHYGYTF.

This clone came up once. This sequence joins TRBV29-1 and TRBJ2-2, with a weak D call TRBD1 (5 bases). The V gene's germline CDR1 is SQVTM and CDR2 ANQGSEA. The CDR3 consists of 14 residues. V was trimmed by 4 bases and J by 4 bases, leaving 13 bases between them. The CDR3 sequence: CSVGLTGPTGELFF. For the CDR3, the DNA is TGCAGCGTTGGTCTAACAGGCCCCACCGGGGAGCTGTTTTTT.

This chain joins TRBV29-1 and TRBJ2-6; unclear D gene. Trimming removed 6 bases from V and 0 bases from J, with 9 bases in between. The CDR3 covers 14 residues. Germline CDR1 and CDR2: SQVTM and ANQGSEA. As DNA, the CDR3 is TGCAGCGTCCAAACTTACTCTGGGGCCAACGTCCTGACTTTC. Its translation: CSVQTYSGANVLTF.

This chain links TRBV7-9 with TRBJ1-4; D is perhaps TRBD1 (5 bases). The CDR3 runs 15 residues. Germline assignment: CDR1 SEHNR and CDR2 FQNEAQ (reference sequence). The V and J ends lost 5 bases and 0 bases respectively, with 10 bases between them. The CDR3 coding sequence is TGTGCCAGCAGCCCGTCGGGGGCAACTAATGAAAAACTGTTTTTT. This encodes CASSPSGATNEKLFF.

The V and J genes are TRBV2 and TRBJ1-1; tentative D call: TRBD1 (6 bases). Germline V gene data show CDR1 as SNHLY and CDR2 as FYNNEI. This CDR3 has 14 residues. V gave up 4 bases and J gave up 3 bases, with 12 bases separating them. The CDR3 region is CASSALTGDTEAFF. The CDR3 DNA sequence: TGTGCCAGCAGTGCGCTGACAGGAGACACTGAAGCTTTCTTT.

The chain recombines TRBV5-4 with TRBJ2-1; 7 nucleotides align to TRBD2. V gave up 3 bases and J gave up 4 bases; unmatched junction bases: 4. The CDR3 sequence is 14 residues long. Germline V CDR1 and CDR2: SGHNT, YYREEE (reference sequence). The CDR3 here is CASSSASGYNEQFF. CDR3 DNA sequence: TGTGCCAGCAGCTCAGCTAGCGGATACAATGAGCAGTTCTTC.

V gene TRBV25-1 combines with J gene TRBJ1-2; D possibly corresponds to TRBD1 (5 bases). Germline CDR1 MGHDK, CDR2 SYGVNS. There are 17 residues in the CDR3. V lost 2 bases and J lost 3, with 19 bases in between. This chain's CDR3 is CASSEGKFRGSDYGYTF. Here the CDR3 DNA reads TGTGCCAGCAGTGAAGGAAAGTTTAGGGGATCGGACTATGGCTACACCTTC.

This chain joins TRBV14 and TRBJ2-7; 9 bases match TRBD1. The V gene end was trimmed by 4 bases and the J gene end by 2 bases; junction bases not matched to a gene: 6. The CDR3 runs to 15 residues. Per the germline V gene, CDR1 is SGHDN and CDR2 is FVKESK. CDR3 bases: TGTGCCAGCAGCCCTCTAGGACAGGGGACCTACGAGCAGTACTTC. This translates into CASSPLGQGTYEQYF.

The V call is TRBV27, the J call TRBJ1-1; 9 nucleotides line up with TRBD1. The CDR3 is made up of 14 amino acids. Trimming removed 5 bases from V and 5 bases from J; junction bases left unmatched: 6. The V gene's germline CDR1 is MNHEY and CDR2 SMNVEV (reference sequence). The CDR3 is CASSVDRGGTEAFF. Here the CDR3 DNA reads TGTGCCAGCAGTGTCGACAGGGGGGGAACTGAAGCTTTCTTT.

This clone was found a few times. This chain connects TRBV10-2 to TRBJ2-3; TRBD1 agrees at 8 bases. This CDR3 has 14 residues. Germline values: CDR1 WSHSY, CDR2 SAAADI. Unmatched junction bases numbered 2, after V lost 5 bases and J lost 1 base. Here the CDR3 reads CASSIQGGTDTQYF. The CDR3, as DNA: TGCGCCAGCAGTATACAGGGGGGCACAGATACGCAGTATTTT.

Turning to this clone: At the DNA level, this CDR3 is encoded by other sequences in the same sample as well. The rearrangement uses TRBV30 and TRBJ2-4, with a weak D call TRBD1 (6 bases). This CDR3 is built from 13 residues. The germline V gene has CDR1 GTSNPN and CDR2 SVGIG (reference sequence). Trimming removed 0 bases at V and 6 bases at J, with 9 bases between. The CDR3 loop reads CAWSVRGGNIQYF. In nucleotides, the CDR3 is TGTGCCTGGAGTGTAAGAGGGGGAAACATTCAGTACTTC.

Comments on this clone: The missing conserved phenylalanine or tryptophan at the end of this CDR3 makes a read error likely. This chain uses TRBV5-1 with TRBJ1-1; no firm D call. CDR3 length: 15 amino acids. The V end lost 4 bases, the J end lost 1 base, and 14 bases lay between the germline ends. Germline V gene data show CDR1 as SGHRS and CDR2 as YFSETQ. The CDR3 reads CASSPPPLANTEAFV. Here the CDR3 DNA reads TGCGCCAGCAGCCCCCCGCCCTTAGCGAACACTGAAGCTTTCGTT.

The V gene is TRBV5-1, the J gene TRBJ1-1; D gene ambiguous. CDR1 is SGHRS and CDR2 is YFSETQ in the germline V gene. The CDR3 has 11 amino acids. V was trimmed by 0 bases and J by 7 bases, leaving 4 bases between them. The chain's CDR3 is CASSLGNEAFF. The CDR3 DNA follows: TGCGCCAGCAGCTTGGGTAATGAAGCTTTCTTT.

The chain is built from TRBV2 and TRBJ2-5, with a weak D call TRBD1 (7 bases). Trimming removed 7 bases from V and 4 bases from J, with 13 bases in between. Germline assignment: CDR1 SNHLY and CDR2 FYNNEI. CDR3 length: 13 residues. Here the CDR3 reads CASNGGQLETQYF. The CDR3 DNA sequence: TGTGCCAGCAACGGGGGACAGTTAGAGACCCAGTACTTC.

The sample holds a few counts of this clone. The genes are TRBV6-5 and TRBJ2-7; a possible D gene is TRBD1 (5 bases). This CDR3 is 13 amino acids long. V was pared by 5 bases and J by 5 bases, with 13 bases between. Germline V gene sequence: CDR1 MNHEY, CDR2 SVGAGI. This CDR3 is CASSRWGDNEQYF. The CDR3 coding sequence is TGTGCCAGCAGTAGGTGGGGCGATAACGAGCAGTACTTC.

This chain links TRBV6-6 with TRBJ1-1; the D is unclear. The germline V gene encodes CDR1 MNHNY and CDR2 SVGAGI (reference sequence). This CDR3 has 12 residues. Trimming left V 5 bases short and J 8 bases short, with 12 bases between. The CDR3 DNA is TGTGCCAGCAGTCTAATAGGAGGAGAAGCTTTCTTT. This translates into CASSLIGGEAFF.

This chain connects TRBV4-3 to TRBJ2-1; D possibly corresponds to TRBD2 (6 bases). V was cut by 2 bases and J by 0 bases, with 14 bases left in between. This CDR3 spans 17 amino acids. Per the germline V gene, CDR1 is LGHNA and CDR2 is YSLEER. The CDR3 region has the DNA TGCGCCAGCAGCCAACGGGACTGGCCGAGCTCCTACAATGAGCAGTTCTTC. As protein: CASSQRDWPSSYNEQFF.

The CDR3 is CASSDRSPVRGYTF. The CDR3 bases are TGTGCCAGCAGTGACAGATCCCCCGTAAGAGGCTACACCTTC. The chain employs TRBV28 and TRBJ1-2, with D tentatively TRBD1 (5 bases). The V gene's germline CDR1 is MDHEN and CDR2 SYDVKM. V was trimmed by 5 bases and J by 8 bases, leaving 18 bases between them. This CDR3 contains 14 residues.

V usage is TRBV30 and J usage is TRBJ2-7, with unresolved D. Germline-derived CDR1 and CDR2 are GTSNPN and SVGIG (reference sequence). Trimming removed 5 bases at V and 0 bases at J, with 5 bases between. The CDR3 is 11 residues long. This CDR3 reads CAWSLSYEQYF. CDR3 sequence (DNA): TGTGCCTGGTCTCTCTCCTACGAGCAGTACTTC.

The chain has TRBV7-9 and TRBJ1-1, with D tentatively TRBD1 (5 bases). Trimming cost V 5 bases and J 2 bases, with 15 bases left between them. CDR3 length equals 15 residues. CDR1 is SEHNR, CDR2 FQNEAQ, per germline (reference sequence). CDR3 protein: CASSPPAGLNTEAFF. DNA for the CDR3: TGTGCCAGCAGCCCCCCGGCGGGGCTTAACACTGAAGCTTTCTTT.

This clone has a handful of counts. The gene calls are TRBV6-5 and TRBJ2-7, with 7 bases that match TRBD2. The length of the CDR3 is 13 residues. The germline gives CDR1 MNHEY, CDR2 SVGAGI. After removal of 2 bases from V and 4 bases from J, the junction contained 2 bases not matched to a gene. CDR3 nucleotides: TGTGCCAGCAGTTACAGGGAGGGTTACGAGCAGTACTTC. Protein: CASSYREGYEQYF.

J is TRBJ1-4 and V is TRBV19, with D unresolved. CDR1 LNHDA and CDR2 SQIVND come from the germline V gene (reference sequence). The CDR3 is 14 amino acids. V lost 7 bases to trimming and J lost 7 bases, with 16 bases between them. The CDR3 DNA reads TGTGCCAGTAAATGGGCAGTTATGGCTGAAAAACTGTTTTTT. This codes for CASKWAVMAEKLFF.

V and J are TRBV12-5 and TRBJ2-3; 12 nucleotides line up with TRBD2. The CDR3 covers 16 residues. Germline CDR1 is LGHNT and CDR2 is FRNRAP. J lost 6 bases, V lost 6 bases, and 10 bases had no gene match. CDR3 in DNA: TGTGCTAGTGGCCCGTCGACTAGCGGGAGTGGGGATACGCAGTATTTT. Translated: CASGPSTSGSGDTQYF.

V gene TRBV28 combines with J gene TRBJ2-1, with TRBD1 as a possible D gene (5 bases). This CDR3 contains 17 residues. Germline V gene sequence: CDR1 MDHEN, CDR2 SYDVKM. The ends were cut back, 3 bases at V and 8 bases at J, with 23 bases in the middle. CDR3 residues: CASSFMAREIGWDEQFF. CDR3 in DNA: TGTGCCAGCAGTTTTATGGCCAGGGAAATCGGGTGGGATGAGCAGTTCTTC.

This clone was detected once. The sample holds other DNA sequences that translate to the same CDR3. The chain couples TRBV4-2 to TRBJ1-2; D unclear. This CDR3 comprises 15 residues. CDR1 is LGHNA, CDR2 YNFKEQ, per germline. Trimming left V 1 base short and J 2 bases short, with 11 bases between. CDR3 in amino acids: CASSQAETANYGYTF. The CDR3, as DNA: TGTGCCAGCAGCCAAGCTGAAACAGCCAACTATGGCTACACCTTC.

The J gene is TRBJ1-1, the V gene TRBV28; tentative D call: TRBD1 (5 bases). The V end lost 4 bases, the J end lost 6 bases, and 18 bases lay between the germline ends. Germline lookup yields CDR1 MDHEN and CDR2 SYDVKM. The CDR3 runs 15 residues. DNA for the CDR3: TGTGCCAGCAGTTCTCCCCCCTATGGCAGGGCTGAAGCTTTCTTT. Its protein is CASSSPPYGRAEAFF.

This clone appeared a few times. CDR3 coding DNA: TGTGCCAGCAGTCGGACTAGCAGCTCCTACGAGCAGTACTTC. It specifies CASSRTSSSYEQYF. V is TRBV28 and J is TRBJ2-7; 8 nucleotides align to TRBD2. CDR1 and CDR2 (germline): MDHEN, SYDVKM. The CDR3 is made up of 14 amino acids. Unmatched junction bases numbered 3, after V lost 5 bases and J lost 0 bases.

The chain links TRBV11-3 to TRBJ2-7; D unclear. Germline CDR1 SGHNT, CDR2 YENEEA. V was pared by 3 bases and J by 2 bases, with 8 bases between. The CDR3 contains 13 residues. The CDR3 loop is CASSFGRTYEQYF. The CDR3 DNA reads TGTGCCAGCAGCTTTGGCAGGACCTACGAGCAGTACTTC. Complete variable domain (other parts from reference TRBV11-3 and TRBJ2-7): EAGVVQSPRYKIIEKKQPVAFWCNPISGHNTLYWYLQNLGQGPELLIRYENEEAVDDSQLPKDRFSAERLKGVDSTLKIQPAELGDSAVYLCASSFGRTYEQYFGPGTRLTVT.

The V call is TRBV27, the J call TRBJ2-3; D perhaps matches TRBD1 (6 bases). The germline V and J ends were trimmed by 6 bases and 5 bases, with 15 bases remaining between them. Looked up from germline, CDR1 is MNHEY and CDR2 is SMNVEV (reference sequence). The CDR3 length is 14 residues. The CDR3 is CASRTFPGEDTQYF. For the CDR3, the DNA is TGTGCCAGCAGAACCTTCCCAGGGGAAGATACGCAGTATTTT.